The 8 T cell receptor beta chains in this list originate from one sample, sequenced in a study of blood T cell repertoires in COVID-19. Measured with immunoSEQ multiplex PCR; TCRdb has only the in-frame clones, and not every one. The sample holds about 170,000 clones, roughly 86% seen once. Sequencing used peripheral blood. Receptors originate from a middle-aged man with active or convalescent COVID-19.

This chain joins TRBV28 and TRBJ1-2; TRBD1 is a possible D gene (5 bases). Germline loops: CDR1 MDHEN, CDR2 SYDVKM. V dropped 5 bases and J dropped 8 bases, with 12 bases sitting between them. The CDR3 covers 12 residues. Written as DNA, the CDR3 is TGTGCCAGCAGTACCGGGACTTGGGGCTACACCTTC. Its protein product is CASSTGTWGYTF.

The chain joins TRBV20-1 to TRBJ2-3; 10 bases match TRBD2. This CDR3 has 16 amino acids. Germline CDR1 is DFQATT and CDR2 is SNEGSKA (reference sequence). J gave up 0 bases and V 3 bases, and 6 bases lay outside the gene matches. CDR3 sequence reads: CSASRGLAFSTDTQYF. The CDR3, as DNA: TGCAGTGCTAGTAGGGGACTAGCGTTCAGCACAGATACGCAGTATTTT.

The chain combines TRBV27 with TRBJ2-7; 7 bases are shared with TRBD1. V gave up 6 bases and J gave up 10 bases; unmatched junction bases: 12. CDR1 and CDR2 from the germline V gene are MNHEY and SMNVEV (reference sequence). This CDR3 has 13 residues. CDR3 sequence (DNA): TGTGCCAGCAGCAGGACAGGATTTTTTCGTCAGTACTTC. Translation: CASSRTGFFRQYF.

V gene TRBV6-5 combines with J gene TRBJ1-1; TRBD1 is a possible D gene (6 bases). Looked up from germline, CDR1 is MNHEY and CDR2 is SVGAGI. The CDR3 spans 14 residues. V was trimmed by 0 bases and J by 7 bases, leaving 12 bases between them. For the CDR3, the DNA is TGTGCCAGCAGTTACTCTAACAGGGTTGGTGAAGCTTTCTTT. This codes for CASSYSNRVGEAFF.

This sequence joins TRBV5-5 and TRBJ1-4; 11 nucleotides align to TRBD1. This CDR3 spans 18 amino acids. J gave up 7 bases and V 1 base, and 12 bases lay outside the gene matches. From germline, CDR1 is SGHKS and CDR2 YYEKEE (reference sequence). CDR3 loop: CASSLLGWTGGYVEKLFF. The CDR3 DNA is TGTGCCAGCAGCTTGTTAGGGTGGACAGGGGGCTACGTTGAAAAACTGTTTTTT.

The chain has TRBV7-9 and TRBJ2-7, with 7 nucleotides matching TRBD2. The V gene's germline CDR1 is SEHNR and CDR2 FQNEAQ (reference sequence). The CDR3 has 14 residues. Losses at the gene ends were 4 bases for V and 5 bases for J; bases not matched to a gene: 8. CDR3 coding DNA: TGTGCCAGCAGCTCCGGCGGGAGTCGTCACGAGCAGTACTTC. As protein: CASSSGGSRHEQYF.

This chain uses TRBV6-5 with TRBJ2-1; 8 bases map to TRBD1. This CDR3 is built from 14 residues. The junction had 4 bases not matched to a gene; V was cut back by 7 bases and J by 2 bases. The germline V gene has CDR1 MNHEY and CDR2 SVGAGI. CDR3 sequence reads: CASKQGAAYNEQFF. As DNA, the CDR3 is TGTGCCAGCAAGCAGGGGGCAGCCTACAATGAGCAGTTCTTC.

The gene calls are TRBV2 and TRBJ2-1; 12 bases agree with TRBD2. The CDR3 consists of 18 residues. V was clipped by 0 bases and J by 2 bases; unmatched bases: 5. Germline V gene lookup returns CDR1 SNHLY and CDR2 FYNNEI. The CDR3 DNA reads TGTGCCAGCAGTGAAGCCTTACGACTAGCGGGAGCCTACAATGAGCAGTTCTTC. The encoded protein is CASSEALRLAGAYNEQFF.